Sequencing of this T cell receptor (beta chain) was carried out in a study of cytomegalovirus exposure and HLA in healthy donors. Study-wide results and caveats: Sequence variants that were highly shared formed a cluster that was likely a sequencing artifact. Most TCR sequences were rare, but some public TCRs occurred in many donors.

Remarks on this clone: The target antigen is unknown.

Whereas donors were nominally healthy upon sampling, unrecorded immune exposures were probable. Primers included in the PCR were 60 Vbeta and 13 Jbeta primers. Libraries were prepared by immunoSEQ multiplex PCR; TCRdb keeps only in-frame clonotypes and omits some of them. The table includes fewer than 150,000 clones, less than 75% detected once. The CDR3 covers 11 residues. The germline V gene encodes CDR1 WNHNN and CDR2 SYGVQD (reference sequence). V lost 5 bases to trimming and J lost 11 bases, with 7 bases between them. This TCR derives from a middle-aged woman in good health and CMV-seronegative. The specimen was PBMCs. The chain couples TRBV10-1 to TRBJ1-6; D gene uncertain. The CDR3 DNA reads TGCGCCAGCAGTATAGAAGCACCCCTCCACTTT. Its translation: CASSIEAPLHF.